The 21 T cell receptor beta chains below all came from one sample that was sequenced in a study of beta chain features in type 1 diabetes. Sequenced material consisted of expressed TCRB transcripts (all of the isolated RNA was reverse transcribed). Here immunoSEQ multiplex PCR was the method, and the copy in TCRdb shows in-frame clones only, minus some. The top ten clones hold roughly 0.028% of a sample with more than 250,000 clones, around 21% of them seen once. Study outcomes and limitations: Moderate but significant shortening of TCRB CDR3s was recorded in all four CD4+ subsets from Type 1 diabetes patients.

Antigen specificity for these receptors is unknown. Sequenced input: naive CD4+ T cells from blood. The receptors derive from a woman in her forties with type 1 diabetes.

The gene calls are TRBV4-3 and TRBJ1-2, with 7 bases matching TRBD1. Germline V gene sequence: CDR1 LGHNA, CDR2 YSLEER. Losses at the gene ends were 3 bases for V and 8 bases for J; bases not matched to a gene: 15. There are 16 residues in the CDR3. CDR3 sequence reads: CASSQKIRGQTYGYTF. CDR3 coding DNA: TGCGCCAGCAGCCAGAAGATCCGGGGACAGACCTACGGCTACACCTTC.

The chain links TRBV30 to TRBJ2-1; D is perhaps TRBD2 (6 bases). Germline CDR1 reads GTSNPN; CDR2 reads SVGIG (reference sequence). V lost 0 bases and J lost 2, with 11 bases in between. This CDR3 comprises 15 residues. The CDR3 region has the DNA TGTGCCTGGAGTGTATTGGAGGGGCCCTACAATGAGCAGTTCTTC. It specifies CAWSVLEGPYNEQFF.

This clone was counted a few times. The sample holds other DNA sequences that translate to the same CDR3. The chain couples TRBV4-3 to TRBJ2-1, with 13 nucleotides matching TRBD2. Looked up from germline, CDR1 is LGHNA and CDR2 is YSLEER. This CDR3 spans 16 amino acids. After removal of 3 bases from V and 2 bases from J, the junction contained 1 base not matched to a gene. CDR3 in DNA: TGCGCCAGCAGCCAGGGGACTAGCGGGGCCTACAATGAGCAGTTCTTC. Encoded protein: CASSQGTSGAYNEQFF.

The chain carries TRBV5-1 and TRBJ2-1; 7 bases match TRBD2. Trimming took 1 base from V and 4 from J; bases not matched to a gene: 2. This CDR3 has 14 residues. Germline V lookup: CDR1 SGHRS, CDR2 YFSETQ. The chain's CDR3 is CASSLREAYNEQFF. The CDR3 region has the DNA TGCGCCAGCAGCTTGCGGGAGGCTTACAATGAGCAGTTCTTC.

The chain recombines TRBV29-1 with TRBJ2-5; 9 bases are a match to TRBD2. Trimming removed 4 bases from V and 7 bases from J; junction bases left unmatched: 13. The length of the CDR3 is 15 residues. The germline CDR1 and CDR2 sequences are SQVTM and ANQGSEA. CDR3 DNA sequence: TGCAGCGTTGGATCGGTAGCGGGGGTCTCCGGGACCCAGTACTTC. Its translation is CSVGSVAGVSGTQYF.

The CDR3 reads CASSLERNYGYTF. CDR3 in DNA: TGTGCCAGCAGCTTAGAACGGAACTATGGCTACACCTTC. This sequence joins TRBV7-9 and TRBJ1-2, with unresolved D. This CDR3 is 13 amino acids long. Trimming left V 1 base short and J 2 bases short, with 5 bases between. Germline V gene lookup returns CDR1 SEHNR and CDR2 FQNEAQ (reference sequence).

In DNA, the CDR3 is TGCGCCAGCAGCACCCTCGGGACAGGGCGGCAAGAGACCCAGTACTTC. This gives the protein CASSTLGTGRQETQYF. The V gene is TRBV5-1, the J gene TRBJ2-5; 9 bases match TRBD1. Germline V gives CDR1 SGHRS, CDR2 YFSETQ. The CDR3 runs to 16 residues. V lost 4 bases, J lost 2 bases, and 9 bases stayed unmatched.

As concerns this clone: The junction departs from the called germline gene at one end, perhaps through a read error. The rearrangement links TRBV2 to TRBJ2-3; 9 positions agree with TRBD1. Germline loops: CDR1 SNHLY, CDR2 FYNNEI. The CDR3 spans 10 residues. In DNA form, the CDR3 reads TGTGCCAGCAGCCGGGACAGGGTCACTTTT. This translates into CASSRDRVTF.

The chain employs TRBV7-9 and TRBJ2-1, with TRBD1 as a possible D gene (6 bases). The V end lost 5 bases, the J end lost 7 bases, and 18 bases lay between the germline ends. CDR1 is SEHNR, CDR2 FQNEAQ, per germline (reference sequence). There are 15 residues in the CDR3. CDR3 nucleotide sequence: TGTGCCAGCAGCCTTCAGCGGCTCCAGGGGAATGAGCAGTTCTTC. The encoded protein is CASSLQRLQGNEQFF.

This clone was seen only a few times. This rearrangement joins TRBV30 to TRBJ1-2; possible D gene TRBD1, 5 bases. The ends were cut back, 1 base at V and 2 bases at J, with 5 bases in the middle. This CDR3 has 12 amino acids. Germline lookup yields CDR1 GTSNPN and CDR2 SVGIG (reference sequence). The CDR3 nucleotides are TGTGCCTGGAGTGGACAGAACTATGGCTACACCTTC. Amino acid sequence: CAWSGQNYGYTF.

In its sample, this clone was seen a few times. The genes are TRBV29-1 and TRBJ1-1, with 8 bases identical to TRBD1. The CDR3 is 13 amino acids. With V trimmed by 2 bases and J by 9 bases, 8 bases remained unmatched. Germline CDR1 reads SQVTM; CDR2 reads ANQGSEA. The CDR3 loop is CSVERQGQEKAFF. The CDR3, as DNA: TGCAGCGTTGAACGACAGGGACAGGAGAAAGCTTTCTTT.

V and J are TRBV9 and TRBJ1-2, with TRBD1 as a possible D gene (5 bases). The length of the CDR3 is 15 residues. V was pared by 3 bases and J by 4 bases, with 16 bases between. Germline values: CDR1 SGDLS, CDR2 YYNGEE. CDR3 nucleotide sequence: TGTGCCAGCAGCGCTTCTACAGGCCTAGGCTATGGCTACACCTTC. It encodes CASSASTGLGYGYTF.

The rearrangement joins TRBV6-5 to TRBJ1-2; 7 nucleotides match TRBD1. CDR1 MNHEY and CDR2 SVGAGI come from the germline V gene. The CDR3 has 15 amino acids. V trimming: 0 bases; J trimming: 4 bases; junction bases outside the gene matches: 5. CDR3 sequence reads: CASSYSQGISYGYTF. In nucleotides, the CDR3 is TGTGCCAGCAGTTACTCACAGGGGATCAGCTATGGCTACACCTTC.

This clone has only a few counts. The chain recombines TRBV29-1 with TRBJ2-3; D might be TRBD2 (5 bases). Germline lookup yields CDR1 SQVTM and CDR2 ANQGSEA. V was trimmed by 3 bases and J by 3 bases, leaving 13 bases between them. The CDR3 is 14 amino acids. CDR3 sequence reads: CSVDEGSGTDTQYF. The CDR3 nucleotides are TGCAGCGTTGACGAGGGCTCGGGGACAGATACGCAGTATTTT.

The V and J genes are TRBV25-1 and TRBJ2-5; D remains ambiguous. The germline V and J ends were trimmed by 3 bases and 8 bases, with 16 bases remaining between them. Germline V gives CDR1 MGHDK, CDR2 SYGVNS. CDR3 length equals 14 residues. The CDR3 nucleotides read TGTGCCAGCAGTGAGACCGAGGCGGCAAGAACCCAGTACTTC. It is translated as CASSETEAARTQYF.

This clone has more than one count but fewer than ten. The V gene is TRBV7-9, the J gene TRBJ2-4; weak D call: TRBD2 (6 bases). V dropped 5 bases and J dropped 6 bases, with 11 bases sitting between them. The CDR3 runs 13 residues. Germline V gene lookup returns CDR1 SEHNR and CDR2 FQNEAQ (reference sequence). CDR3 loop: CASSSVGGNIQYF. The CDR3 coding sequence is TGTGCCAGCAGCAGCGTGGGGGGAAACATTCAGTACTTC. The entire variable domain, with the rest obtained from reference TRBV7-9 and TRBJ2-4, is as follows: DTGVSQNPRHKITKRGQNVTFRCDPISEHNRLYWYRQTLGQGPEFLTYFQNEAQLEKSRLLSDRFSAERPKGSFSTLEIQRTEQGDSAMYLCASSSVGGNIQYFGAGTRLSVL.

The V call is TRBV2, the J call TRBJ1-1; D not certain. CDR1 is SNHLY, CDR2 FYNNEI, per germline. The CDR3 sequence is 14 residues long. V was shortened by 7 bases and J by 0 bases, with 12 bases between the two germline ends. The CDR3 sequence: CASMEVSMNTEAFF. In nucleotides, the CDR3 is TGTGCCAGCATGGAGGTTAGCATGAACACTGAAGCTTTCTTT.

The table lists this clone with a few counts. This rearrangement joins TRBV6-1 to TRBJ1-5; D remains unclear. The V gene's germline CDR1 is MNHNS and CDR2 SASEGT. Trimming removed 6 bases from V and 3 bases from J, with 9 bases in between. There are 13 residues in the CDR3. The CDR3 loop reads CASSLQFNQPQHF. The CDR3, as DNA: TGTGCCAGCAGCCTCCAGTTCAATCAGCCCCAGCATTTT.

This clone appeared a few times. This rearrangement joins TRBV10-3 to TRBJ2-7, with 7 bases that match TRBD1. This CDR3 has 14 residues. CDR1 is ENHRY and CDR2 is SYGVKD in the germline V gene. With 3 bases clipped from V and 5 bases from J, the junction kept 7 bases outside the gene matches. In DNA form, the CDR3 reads TGTGCCATCAGTGACGCAGGGGGAACCCACGAGCAGTACTTC. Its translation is CAISDAGGTHEQYF.

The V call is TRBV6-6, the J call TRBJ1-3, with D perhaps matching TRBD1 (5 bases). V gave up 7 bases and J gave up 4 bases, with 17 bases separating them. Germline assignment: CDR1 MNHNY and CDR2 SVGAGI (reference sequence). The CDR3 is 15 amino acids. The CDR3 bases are TGTGCCAGCACCGACCTGGAGGGGAAAGGAAACACCATATATTTT. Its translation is CASTDLEGKGNTIYF.

The CDR3 region is CASGTSGGNEQFF. The CDR3 DNA is TGCGCCAGCGGGACTAGCGGGGGAAATGAGCAGTTCTTC. The V call is TRBV5-1, the J call TRBJ2-1, with 14 bases fitting TRBD2. This CDR3 spans 13 amino acids. Trimming removed 7 bases from V and 7 bases from J; junction bases left unmatched: 1. Germline CDR1 is SGHRS and CDR2 is YFSETQ.